What follows describes a single TCR beta chain. This clone was seen just once. What antigen it recognizes has not been identified. Nothing much larger sits one base from this clone, and base qualities are not available. Each collaborating institution followed its own protocols to collect whole blood in K2EDTA tubes. For TCRbeta analysis, collaborator samples were shipped as frozen whole blood, as isolated PBMCs, or as DNA extracted from either sample type. This specimen comes from a study of blood T cell repertoires in COVID-19 (dated by TCRdb to 2020 to 2021). General notes on the study: Samples from collaborators originated in the United States, Italy and Spain and spanned both the acute and convalescent phases of COVID-19. The prospective study material was composed of cDNA or gDNA derived from T cells, B-cell-depleted T cells, or PBMCs. The dataset comprised deeply sampled blood TCRbeta repertoires from subjects exposed to, actively infected with, or recovered from COVID-19. The repertoires were made available in a free public database intended to serve as a resource for research on the immune response to SARS-CoV-2. The samples were drawn from the first 160 participants of the ongoing ImmuneRACE study and from 1,254 subjects provided by 6 global collaborators. Nearly every sample came with metadata listing a de-identified subject ID, COVID-19 status, age in years and sex. Where available, HLA class I and class II types were obtained from metadata supplied by the sample provider rather than from assay-based typing.

TCRbeta CDR3 regions were amplified from genomic DNA by means of the immunoSEQ Assay, a bias-controlled multiplex PCR. In the original analysis: The number of nucleated cells in each sample was estimated by amplification of reference gene primers within the assay. To quantify the absolute abundance of each unique TCRbeta CDR3 rearrangement, sequence reads were collapsed and filtered. Productive Simpson clonality was computed per sample as the square root of Simpson's diversity index over productive rearrangements. In TCRdb, the immuneACCESS table is reduced to in-frame sequences with V and J assigned. These tables do not hold every clone; where another copy was compared, an unresolved V gene accounts for under half, and the others remain unexplained. Clonal size and the V and J genes are those of that table, whereas D and trimming came from the DNA. Across this sample there are 90,000 to 150,000 clones, with 85% to 90% seen only once. The ten largest clones capture approximately 27% of the sample.

From the germline V gene (reference sequence), CDR1 is LNHDA and CDR2 is SQIVND. The V and J ends are trimmed by 1 base and 1 base, leaving 14 bases between them. The CDR3 measures 16 amino acids from cysteine to phenylalanine. The kept DNA is CDR3 alone, 48 bases in frame from the first base. Results and caveats for the whole study, not just this receptor: How much clinical and demographic metadata was included differed by source and by participant, and the metadata was provided uncurated.

The chain links TRBV19 with TRBJ2-7, with a tentative D gene TRBD2 over 6 matching bases. Sequenced sample: peripheral blood. The source of this sequence is a man in his 70s with active or convalescent COVID-19. The sequenced DNA is TGTGCCAGTAGTATAGGCGTGGGGGGATCGTCCTACGAGCAGTACTTC. Its amino acids are CASSIGVGGSSYEQYF.